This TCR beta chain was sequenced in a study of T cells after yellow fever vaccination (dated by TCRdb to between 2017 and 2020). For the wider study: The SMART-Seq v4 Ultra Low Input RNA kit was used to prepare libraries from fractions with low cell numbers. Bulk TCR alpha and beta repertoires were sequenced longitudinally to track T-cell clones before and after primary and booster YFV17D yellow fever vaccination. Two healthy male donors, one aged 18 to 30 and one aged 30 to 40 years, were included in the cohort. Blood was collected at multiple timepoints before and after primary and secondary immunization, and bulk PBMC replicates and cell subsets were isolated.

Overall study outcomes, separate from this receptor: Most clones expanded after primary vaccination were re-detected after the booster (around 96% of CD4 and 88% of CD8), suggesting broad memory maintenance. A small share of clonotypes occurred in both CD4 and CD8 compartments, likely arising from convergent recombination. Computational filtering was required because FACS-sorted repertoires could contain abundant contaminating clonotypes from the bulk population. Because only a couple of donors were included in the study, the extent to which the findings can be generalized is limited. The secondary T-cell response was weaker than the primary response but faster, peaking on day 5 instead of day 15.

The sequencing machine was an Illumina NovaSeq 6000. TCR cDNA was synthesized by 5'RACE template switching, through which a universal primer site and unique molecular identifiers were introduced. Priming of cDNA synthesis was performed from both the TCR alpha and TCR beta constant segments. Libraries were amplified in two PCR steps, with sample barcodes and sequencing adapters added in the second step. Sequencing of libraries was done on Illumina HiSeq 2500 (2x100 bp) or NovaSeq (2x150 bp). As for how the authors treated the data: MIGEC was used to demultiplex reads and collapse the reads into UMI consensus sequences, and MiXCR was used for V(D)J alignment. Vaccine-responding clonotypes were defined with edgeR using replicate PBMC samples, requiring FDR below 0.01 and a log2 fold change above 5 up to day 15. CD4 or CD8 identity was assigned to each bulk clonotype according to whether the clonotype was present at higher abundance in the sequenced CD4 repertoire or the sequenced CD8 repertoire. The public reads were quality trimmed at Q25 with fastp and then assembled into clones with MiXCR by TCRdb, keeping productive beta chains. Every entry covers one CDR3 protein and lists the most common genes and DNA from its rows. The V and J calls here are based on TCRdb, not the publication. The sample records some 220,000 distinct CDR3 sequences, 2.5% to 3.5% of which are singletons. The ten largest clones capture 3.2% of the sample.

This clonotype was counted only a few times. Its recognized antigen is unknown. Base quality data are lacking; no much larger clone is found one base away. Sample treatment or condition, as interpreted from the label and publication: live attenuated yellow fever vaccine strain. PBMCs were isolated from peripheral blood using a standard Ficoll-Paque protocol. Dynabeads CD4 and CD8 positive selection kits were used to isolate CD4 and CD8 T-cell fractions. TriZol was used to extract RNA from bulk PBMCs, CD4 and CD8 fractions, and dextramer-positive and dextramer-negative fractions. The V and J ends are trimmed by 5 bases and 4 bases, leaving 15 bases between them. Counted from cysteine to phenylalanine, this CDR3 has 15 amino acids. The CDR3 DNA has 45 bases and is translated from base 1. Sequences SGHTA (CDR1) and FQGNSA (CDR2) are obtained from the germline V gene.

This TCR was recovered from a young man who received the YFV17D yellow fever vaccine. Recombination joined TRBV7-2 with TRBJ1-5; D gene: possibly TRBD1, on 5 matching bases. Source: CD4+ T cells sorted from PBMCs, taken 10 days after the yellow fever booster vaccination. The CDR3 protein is CASSVELGRNQPQHF. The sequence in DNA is TGTGCCAGCAGCGTAGAACTGGGGCGTAATCAGCCCCAGCATTTT.